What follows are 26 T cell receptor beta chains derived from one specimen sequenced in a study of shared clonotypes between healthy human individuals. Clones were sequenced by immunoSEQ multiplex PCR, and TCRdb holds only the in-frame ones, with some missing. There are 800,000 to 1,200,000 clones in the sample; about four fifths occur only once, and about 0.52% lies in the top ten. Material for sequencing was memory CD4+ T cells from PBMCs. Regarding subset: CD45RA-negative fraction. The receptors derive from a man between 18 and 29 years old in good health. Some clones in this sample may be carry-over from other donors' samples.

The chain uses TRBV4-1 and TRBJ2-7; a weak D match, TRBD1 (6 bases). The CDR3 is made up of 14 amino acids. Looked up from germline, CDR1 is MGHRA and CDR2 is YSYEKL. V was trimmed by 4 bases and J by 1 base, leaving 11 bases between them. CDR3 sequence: CASSLGDTSYEQYF. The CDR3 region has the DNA TGCGCCAGCAGCCTCGGGGACACTTCCTACGAGCAGTACTTC.

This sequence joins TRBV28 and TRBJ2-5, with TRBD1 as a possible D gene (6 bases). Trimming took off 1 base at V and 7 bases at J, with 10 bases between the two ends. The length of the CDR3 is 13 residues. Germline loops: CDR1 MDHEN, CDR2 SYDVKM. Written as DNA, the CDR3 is TGTGCCAGCAGTTTATCCCTCAGGGGGACCCAGTACTTC. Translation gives CASSLSLRGTQYF.

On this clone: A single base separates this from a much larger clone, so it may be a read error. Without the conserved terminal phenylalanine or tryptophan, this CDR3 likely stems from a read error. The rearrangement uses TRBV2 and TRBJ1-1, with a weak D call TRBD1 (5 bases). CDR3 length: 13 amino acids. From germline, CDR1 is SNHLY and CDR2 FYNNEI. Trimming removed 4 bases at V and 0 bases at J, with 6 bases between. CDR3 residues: CASSGGVNTEAFS. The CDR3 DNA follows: TGTGCCAGCAGTGGAGGGGTGAACACTGAAGCTTTCTCT.

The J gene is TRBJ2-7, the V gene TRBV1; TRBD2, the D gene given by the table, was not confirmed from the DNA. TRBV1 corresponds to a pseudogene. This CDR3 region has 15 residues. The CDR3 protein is CTSLAGFTIRYEQYF. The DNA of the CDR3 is TGCACCAGCCTAGCGGGATTTACCATAAGATACGAGCAGTACTTC.

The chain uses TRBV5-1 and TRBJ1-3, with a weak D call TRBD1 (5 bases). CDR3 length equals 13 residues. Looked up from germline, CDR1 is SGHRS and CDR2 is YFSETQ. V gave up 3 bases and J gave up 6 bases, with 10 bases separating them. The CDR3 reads CASSSIGENTIYF. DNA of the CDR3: TGCGCCAGCAGCTCGATAGGGGAAAACACCATATATTTT.

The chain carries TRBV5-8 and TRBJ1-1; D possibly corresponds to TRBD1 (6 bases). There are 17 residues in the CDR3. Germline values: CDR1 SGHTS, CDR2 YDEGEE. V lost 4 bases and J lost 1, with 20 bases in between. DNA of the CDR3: TGTGCCAGCAGCCCATATCGACAGACAGGAGGGAACACTGAAGCTTTCTTT. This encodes CASSPYRQTGGNTEAFF.

CDR3 sequence reads: CSVVRDRASYGYTF. The CDR3 nucleotides are TGCAGCGTTGTCCGGGACAGAGCTAGTTATGGCTACACCTTC. The chain is built from TRBV29-1 and TRBJ1-2; 7 nucleotides match TRBD1. V dropped 4 bases and J dropped 5; count of bases not matched to a gene: 10. The germline gives CDR1 SQVTM, CDR2 ANQGSEA. This CDR3 spans 14 amino acids.

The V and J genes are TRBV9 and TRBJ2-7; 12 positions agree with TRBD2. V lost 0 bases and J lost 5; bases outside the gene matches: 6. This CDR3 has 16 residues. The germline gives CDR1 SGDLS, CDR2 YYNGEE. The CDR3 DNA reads TGTGCCAGCAGCGTAGCCGGGGGACTAGCGGGTGACGAGCAGTACTTC. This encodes CASSVAGGLAGDEQYF.

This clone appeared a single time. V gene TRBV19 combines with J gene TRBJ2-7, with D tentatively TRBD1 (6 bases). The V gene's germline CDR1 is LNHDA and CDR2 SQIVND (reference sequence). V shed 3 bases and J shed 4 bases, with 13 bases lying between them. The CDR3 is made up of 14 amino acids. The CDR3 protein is CASSITQGGYEQYF. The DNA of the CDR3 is TGTGCCAGTAGTATCACACAGGGCGGATACGAGCAGTACTTC.

The DNA for the CDR3 is TGTGCCACCAGCAGAGATTCGCGACTAGCGGGAGGGCCTTCTGTAAACGAGCAGTACTTC. It translates to CATSRDSRLAGGPSVNEQYF. The chain links TRBV15 to TRBJ2-7, with TRBD2 matching 14 bases. Germline assignment: CDR1 LNHNV and CDR2 YYDKDF (reference sequence). CDR3 size: 20 residues. The V segment lost 0 bases and the J segment 5 bases; nucleotides outside the gene matches: 15.

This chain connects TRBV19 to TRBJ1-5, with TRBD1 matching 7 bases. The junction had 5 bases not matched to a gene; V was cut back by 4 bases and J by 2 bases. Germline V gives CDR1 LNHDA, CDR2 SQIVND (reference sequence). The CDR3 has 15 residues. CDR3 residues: CASSRGTVGNQPQHF. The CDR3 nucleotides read TGTGCCAGTAGTAGAGGGACAGTCGGCAATCAGCCCCAGCATTTT. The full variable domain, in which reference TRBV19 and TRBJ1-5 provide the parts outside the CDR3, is DGGITQSPKYLFRKEGQNVTLSCEQNLNHDAMYWYRQDPGQGLRLIYYSQIVNDFQKGDIAEGYSVSREKKESFPLTVTSAQKNPTAFYLCASSRGTVGNQPQHFGDGTRLSIL.

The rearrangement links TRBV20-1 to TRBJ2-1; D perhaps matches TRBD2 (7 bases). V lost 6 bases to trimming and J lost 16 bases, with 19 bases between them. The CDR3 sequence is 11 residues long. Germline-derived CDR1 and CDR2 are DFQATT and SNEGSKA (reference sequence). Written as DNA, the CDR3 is TGCAGTGCACCCTCAATCCCGGGGGGCTTCTTC. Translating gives CSAPSIPGGFF.

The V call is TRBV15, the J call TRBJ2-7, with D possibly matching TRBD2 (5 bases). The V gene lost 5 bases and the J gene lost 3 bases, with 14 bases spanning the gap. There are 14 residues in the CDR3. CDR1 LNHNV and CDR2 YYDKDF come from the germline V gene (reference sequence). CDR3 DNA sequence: TGTGCCACCAGCCGTTACTCCGGGAACTACGAGCAGTACTTC. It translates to CATSRYSGNYEQYF.

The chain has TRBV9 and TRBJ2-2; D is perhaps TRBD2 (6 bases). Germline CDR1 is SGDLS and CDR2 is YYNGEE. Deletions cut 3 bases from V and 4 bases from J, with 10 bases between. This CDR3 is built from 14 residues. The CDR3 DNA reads TGTGCCAGCAGCGCAGGGACTTTCACCGGGGAGCTGTTTTTT. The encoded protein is CASSAGTFTGELFF.

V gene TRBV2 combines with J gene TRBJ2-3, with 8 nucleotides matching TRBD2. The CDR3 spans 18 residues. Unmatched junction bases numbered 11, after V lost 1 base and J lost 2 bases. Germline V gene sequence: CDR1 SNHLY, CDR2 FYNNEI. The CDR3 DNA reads TGTGCCAGCAGTGAAGGCGCGGGAGGATCCCTTGACACAGATACGCAGTATTTT. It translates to CASSEGAGGSLDTDTQYF.

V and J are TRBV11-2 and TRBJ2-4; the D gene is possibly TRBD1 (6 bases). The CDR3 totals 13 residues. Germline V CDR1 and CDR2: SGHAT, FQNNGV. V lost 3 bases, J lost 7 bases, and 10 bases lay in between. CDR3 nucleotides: TGTGCCAGCAGCTTTTTCCAGGGGAACATTCAGTACTTC. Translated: CASSFFQGNIQYF. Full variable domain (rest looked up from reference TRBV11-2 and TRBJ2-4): EAGVAQSPRYKIIEKRQSVAFWCNPISGHATLYWYQQILGQGPKLLIQFQNNGVVDDSQLPKDRFSAERLKGVDSTLKIQPAKLEDSAVYLCASSFFQGNIQYFGAGTRLSVL.

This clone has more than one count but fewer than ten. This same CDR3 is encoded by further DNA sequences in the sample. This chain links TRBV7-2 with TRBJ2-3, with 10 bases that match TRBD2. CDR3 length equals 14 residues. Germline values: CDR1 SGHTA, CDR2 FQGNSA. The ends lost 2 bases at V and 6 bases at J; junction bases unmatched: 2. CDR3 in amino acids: CASSLSGRVDTQYF. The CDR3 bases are TGTGCCAGCAGCTTAAGCGGGAGGGTGGATACGCAGTATTTT.

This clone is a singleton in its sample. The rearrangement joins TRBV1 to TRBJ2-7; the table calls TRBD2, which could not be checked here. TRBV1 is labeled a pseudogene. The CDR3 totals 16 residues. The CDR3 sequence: CTSSRLEPSAHYEQYF. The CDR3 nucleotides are TGCACCAGCAGTCGTCTGGAGCCCAGCGCCCACTACGAGCAGTACTTC.

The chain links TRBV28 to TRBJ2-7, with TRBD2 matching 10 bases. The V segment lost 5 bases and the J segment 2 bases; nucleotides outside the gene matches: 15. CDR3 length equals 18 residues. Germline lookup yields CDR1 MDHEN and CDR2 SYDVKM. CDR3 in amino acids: CASSLTRRLAGPAYEQYF. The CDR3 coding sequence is TGTGCCAGCAGTCTGACCAGGAGACTAGCGGGTCCTGCCTACGAGCAGTACTTC.

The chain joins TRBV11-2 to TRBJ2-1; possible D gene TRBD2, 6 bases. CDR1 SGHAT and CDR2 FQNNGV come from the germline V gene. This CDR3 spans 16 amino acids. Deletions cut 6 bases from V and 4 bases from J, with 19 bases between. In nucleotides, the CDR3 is TGTGCCAGCAGACCGGTATTGGGACTCTATTACAATGAGCAGTTCTTC. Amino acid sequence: CASRPVLGLYYNEQFF. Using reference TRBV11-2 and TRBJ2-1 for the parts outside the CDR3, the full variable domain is EAGVAQSPRYKIIEKRQSVAFWCNPISGHATLYWYQQILGQGPKLLIQFQNNGVVDDSQLPKDRFSAERLKGVDSTLKIQPAKLEDSAVYLCASRPVLGLYYNEQFFGPGTRLTVL.

Written as DNA, the CDR3 is TGCGCCAGCAGCTTGGGGGGGTATGGCACAGATACGCAGTATTTT. Amino acid sequence: CASSLGGYGTDTQYF. The chain has TRBV5-1 and TRBJ2-3; D is possibly TRBD1 or TRBD2 (5 bases each). Germline lookup yields CDR1 SGHRS and CDR2 YFSETQ. The CDR3 runs 15 residues. V was pared by 0 bases and J by 1 base, with 9 bases between.

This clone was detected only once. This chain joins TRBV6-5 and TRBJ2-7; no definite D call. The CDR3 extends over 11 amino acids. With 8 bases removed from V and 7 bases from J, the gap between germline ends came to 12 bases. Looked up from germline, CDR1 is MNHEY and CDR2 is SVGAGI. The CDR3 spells CASSTGGEQYF. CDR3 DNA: TGTGCCAGCTCCACGGGTGGTGAGCAGTACTTC.

CDR3 amino acids: CASSPQGRQTEAFF. CDR3 sequence (DNA): TGTGCCAGCAGTCCTCAGGGGAGACAAACTGAAGCTTTCTTT. The chain couples TRBV2 to TRBJ1-1; maybe TRBD1 (6 bases). Trimming removed 5 bases from V and 5 bases from J, with 15 bases in between. Germline assignment: CDR1 SNHLY and CDR2 FYNNEI. The CDR3 is 14 residues long.

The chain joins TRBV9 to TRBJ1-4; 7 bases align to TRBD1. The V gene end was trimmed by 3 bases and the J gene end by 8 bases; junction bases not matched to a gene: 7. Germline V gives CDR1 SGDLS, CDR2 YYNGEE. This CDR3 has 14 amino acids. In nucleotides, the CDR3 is TGTGCCAGCAGCGCGAAGGGGGCCCGGGAAAAACTGTTTTTT. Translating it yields CASSAKGAREKLFF.

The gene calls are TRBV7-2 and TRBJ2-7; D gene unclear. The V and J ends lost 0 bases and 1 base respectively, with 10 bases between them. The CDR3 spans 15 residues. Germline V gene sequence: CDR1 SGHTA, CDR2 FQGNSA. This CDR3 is CASSLAGYASYEQYF. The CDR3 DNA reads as TGTGCCAGCAGCTTAGCAGGGTATGCATCCTACGAGCAGTACTTC.

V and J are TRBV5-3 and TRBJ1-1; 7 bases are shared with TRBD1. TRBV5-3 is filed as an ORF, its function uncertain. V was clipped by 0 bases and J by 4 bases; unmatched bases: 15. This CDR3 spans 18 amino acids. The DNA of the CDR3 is TGTGCCAGAAGCTTGGCCGGTTTTCTGGGACAGCCCCCCACTGAAGCTTTCTTT. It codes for CARSLAGFLGQPPTEAFF.